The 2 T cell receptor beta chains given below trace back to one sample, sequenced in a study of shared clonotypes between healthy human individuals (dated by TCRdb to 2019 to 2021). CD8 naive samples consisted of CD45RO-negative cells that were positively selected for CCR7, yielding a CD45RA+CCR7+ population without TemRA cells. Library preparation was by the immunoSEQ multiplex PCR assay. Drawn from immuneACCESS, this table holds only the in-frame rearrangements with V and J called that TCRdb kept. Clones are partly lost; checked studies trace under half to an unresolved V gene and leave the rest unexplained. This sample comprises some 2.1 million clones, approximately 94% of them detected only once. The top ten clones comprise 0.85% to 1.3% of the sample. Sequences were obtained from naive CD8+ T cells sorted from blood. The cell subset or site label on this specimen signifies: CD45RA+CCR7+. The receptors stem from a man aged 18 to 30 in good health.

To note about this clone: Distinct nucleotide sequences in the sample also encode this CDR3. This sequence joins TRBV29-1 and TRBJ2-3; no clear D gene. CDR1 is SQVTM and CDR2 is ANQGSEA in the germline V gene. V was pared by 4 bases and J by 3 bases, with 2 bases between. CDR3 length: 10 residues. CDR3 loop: CSVGTDTQYF. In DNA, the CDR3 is TGCAGCGTTGGTACAGATACGCAGTATTTT.

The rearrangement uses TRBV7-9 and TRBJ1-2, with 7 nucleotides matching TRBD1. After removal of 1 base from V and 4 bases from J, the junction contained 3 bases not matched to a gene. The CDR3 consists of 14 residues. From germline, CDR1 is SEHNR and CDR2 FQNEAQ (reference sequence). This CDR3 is CASSLETGTYGYTF. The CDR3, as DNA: TGTGCCAGCAGCTTAGAGACAGGGACCTATGGCTACACCTTC.